This entry concerns a single TCR beta chain. No antigen is known for it. No qualities accompany the bases; no much larger clone lies one base away. V drops 1 base and J drops 0 bases, leaving 12 bases in between. CDR1 and CDR2 are drawn from the germline V gene: MDHEN, SYDVKM. Taken from cysteine to phenylalanine, the CDR3 has 16 residues. Kept here is only the CDR3 DNA, which spans 48 bases and is read in frame from base 1. These data belong to a study of blood T cell repertoires in COVID-19 (dated by TCRdb to about 2020). About the study as a whole: Collaborator samples came from the United States, Italy and Spain and covered acute and convalescent phases of COVID-19. The dataset comprised deeply sampled blood TCRbeta repertoires from subjects exposed to, actively infected with, or recovered from COVID-19. The repertoires were released in a freely available public database meant as a resource for research on the immune response to SARS-CoV-2. The samples were drawn from two sources: the first 160 participants of the ongoing ImmuneRACE study, and over 1,000 subjects contributed by 6 global collaborators. HLA class I and class II types, where available, came from metadata supplied by the sample provider rather than from assay-based typing. The prospective study material was composed of cDNA or gDNA derived from T cells, B-cell-depleted T cells, or PBMCs. The sample metadata nearly always contained a de-identified subject ID, COVID-19 status, age in years and sex. The study at large found these results: The amount of clinical and demographic metadata varied by source and participant and was provided uncurated.

Participants in the prospective study were enrolled through a virtual design, were aged about 18 to 89 years, and lived in about 25 United States geographic areas. In the prospective study, participants were assigned to cohorts based on the clinical history participants reported in a screening survey and a study questionnaire. Exposed participants were defined as having been in contact with someone with a PCR-confirmed or clinician-diagnosed COVID-19 case within 2 weeks of study entry. In the prospective study, whole blood, serum and a nasopharyngeal or oropharyngeal swab were collected from each participant by mobile phlebotomists. Participants in the prospective study had the option to provide additional blood draws and questionnaires over an approximately 2-month period. Prospective study blood samples were shipped either frozen or at room temperature before DNA extraction. TCRbeta CDR3 regions were amplified from genomic DNA by means of the immunoSEQ Assay, a bias-controlled multiplex PCR. The original pipeline was this. The number of nucleated cells in each sample was estimated by amplification of reference gene primers within the assay. To quantify the absolute abundance of each unique TCRbeta CDR3 rearrangement, sequence reads were collapsed and filtered. For each sample, productive Simpson clonality was calculated by taking the square root of Simpson's diversity index across productive rearrangements. Not all clones reach the TCRdb copy of this immuneACCESS table, which keeps in-frame sequences only. Checked studies attribute under half of the gap to unresolved V genes and leave the rest unexplained. V and J calls and clone size come straight from that table; D and trimming were deduced from the DNA. The sample table shows approximately 200,000 clones, and about 90% are seen once. The ten most abundant clones make up around 3.7% of the sample.

The sequencing sample was made of PBMCs or T cells enriched from blood (not recorded which). Recombination linked TRBV28 to TRBJ1-2; 6 matching bases give a weak D call of TRBD1. The receptor's source is a young woman who had been exposed to COVID-19. The sequence in DNA is TGTGCCAGCAGTTTATCCAGGGGCCTAGCTAACTATGGCTACACCTTC. Protein translation: CASSLSRGLANYGYTF.